Given below is one T cell receptor beta chain in context. The sample is drawn from a study of T-cell reconstitution after alpha-beta-depleted transplantation in children. The V segment lost 2 bases and the J segment 9 bases; nucleotides outside the gene matches: 8. CDR1 SGDLS and CDR2 YYNGEE come from the germline V gene. This CDR3 spans 16 amino acids. Library preparation (for TCRbeta) was performed with unique molecular identifiers. TCRdb re-called the PCR reads through MiXCR, storing one row per CDR3 protein. Here the sample spans about 250,000 distinct CDR3 sequences, about 24% being singletons. Sequenced here: PBMCs, mostly from graft donor cells, sampled 360 days after TCRalphabeta/CD19-depleted stem cell transplant. This chain uses TRBV9 with TRBJ2-1, with 13 bases identical to TRBD2. The receptor comes from a female patient between 2 and 15 years old who had a stem cell transplant for congenital amegakaryocytic thrombocytopenia, so the T cells may come from the graft donor. This CDR3 reads CASSVGLAGVTSEQFF. In DNA, the CDR3 is TGTGCCAGCAGCGTTGGACTAGCGGGAGTAACGTCTGAGCAGTTCTTC.